Included here is one T cell receptor (beta chain) sequence, with context. Its antigen target is currently unknown. No qualities accompany the bases; no much larger clone lies one base away. The source of the sample is a study of control samples from healthy donors and cancer patients (dated by TCRdb to the early 2020s). Library generation was performed with the immunoSEQ multiplex PCR assay. The source is immuneACCESS, and TCRdb retained only in-frame sequences with V and J called. Part of the clones is not carried over; for the studies checked, unresolved V genes explain less than half of this, and the remainder is unexplained. The sample table holds 100,000 to 150,000 clones, of which about nine tenths were seen once. The ten largest clones capture 7.8% of the sample. This TCR came from a woman aged 18-35 years in good health. The sample consisted of blood.

The CDR3 loop reads CASSLEGGPYEQYF. The sequence in DNA is TGTGCCAGCAGTTTAGAAGGAGGCCCCTACGAGCAGTACTTC. The receptor chain draws on TRBV28 and TRBJ2-7; TRBD2 could be the D gene, as 5 bases match. The junction carries 10 bases between V and J, which are trimmed by 2 bases and 2 bases respectively. Via the germline V gene, CDR1 is MDHEN and CDR2 SYDVKM. From the cysteine up to the phenylalanine, the CDR3 has a length of 14 residues. The sequence is cut down to CDR3 DNA, 42 bases in frame from base 1.